These T cell receptor beta chains were read from a single sample in a study of T cell repertoires in cytomegalovirus infection. TCRdb redid the calling of the reads with MiXCR, one entry per CDR3 protein. The sample contains around 180,000 distinct CDR3 sequences, approximately 19% of which appear only once. The sequenced material came from PBMCs. These receptor sequences come from a human donor in good health (CMV status not recorded). Some clones in this sample may be carry-over from other donors' samples. The conserved cysteine and the conserved F or W are not part of the CDR3 here. Fields, in order: V gene, J gene, CDR3 protein.

TRBV5-4	TRBJ1-6	ASSLDLAANSPLH
TRBV5-5	TRBJ1-4	ASSLVGRNEKLF
TRBV7-3	TRBJ2-1	ASSLVSGRDVNEQF
TRBV5-6	TRBJ2-1	ASSLGGREGNEQF
TRBV19	TRBJ1-5	ASNESNQPQH
TRBV6-2/TRBV6-3	TRBJ1-6	ASSYSRGGNSPLH
TRBV7-2	TRBJ1-2	ASSLRPTIVGYGYT
TRBV11-2	TRBJ2-7	ASSFRENEQY
TRBV28	TRBJ2-7	ASTSSGRAYEQY
TRBV14	TRBJ2-2	ASSQDRNTGELF
TRBV7-8	TRBJ2-2	ASSSIHTGELF
TRBV28	TRBJ2-3	ASSLGGLAGGVVDTQY
TRBV12-3/TRBV12-4	TRBJ1-2	ASRLGGDYGYT
TRBV7-2	TRBJ2-5	ASSQGAGRIQETQY
TRBV12-3/TRBV12-4	TRBJ1-1	ASSLGTGGPEAF
TRBV14	TRBJ2-5	ASSQDKGQKTQETQY
TRBV7-9	TRBJ1-4	ASSYDRGVGEKLF
TRBV7-2	TRBJ2-1	ASSRSAGYNEQF
TRBV5-4	TRBJ1-2	ASSLRREQNAYYGYT
TRBV7-7	TRBJ2-7	AVGEDRGIAEQY
TRBV20-1	TRBJ2-5	SAPTGGQETQY
TRBV2	TRBJ2-5	ASTGDSRETQY
TRBV20-1	TRBJ2-5	SARDYGGNQETQY
TRBV6-2/TRBV6-3	TRBJ2-5	ASSYKRQETQY
TRBV7-9	TRBJ2-1	TSSLARTSGRAYYNEQF
TRBV6-6	TRBJ1-5	ASSYTPENQPQH
TRBV6-2/TRBV6-3	TRBJ1-3	ASSYRGLTGNTIY
TRBV28	TRBJ2-1	ASTDEGGSYNEQF
TRBV27	TRBJ2-3	ASAPDRLESQY
TRBV7-8	TRBJ2-3	ASSLYTSGDADTQY
TRBV4-3	TRBJ2-7	ASSQDGIVSSEQY
TRBV6-1	TRBJ1-1	ASIVQGVGTEAF
TRBV6-1	TRBJ1-2	ASSPTVDGYT
TRBV10-3	TRBJ2-3	AISETRSTDTQY
TRBV20-1	TRBJ1-6	SAPGQGSPLGNSPLH
TRBV29-1	TRBJ2-5	SVEFRGAPQTQY
TRBV11-3	TRBJ1-2	ASSSDANRVPNYGYT
TRBV28	TRBJ2-3	ASSLYASGKGTDTQY
TRBV6-1	TRBJ2-5	ASSALGQALRTQY
TRBV7-9	TRBJ2-3	ASSLASSVFGDTQY
TRBV29-1	TRBJ2-7	SATGGGRLAREQY
TRBV5-1	TRBJ2-3	ASSLGRRTSADTQY
TRBV7-3	TRBJ2-5	ASSLGAGETQY